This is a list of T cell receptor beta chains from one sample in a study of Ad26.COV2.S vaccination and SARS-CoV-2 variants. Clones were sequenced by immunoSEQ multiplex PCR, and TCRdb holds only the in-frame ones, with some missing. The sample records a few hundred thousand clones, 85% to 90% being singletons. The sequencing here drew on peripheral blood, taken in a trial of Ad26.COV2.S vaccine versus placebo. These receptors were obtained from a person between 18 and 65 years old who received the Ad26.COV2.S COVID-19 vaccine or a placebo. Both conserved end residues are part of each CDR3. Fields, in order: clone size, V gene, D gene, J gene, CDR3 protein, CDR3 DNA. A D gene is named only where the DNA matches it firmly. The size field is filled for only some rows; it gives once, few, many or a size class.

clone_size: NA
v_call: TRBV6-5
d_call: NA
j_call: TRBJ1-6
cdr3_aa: CASSPGATATSPLHF
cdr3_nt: TGTGCCAGCAGCCCAGGGGCGACAGCGACTTCACCCCTCCACTTT

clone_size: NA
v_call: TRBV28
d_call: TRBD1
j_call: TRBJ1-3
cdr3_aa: CASTPTHGQGRNTIYF
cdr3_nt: TGTGCCAGCACTCCTACCCACGGACAGGGTCGAAACACCATATATTTT

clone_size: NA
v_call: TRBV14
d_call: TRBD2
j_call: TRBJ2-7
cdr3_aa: CASSPILAGEYEQYF
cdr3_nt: TGTGCCAGCAGCCCAATACTAGCGGGGGAGTACGAGCAGTACTTC

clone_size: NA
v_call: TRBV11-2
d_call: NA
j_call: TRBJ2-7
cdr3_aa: CASSLGGRVDEQYF
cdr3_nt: TGTGCCAGCAGCTTGGGGGGCAGGGTCGACGAGCAGTACTTC

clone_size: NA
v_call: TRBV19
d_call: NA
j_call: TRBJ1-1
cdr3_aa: CASSEQANTEAFF
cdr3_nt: TGTGCCAGTAGCGAGCAGGCGAACACTGAAGCTTTCTTT

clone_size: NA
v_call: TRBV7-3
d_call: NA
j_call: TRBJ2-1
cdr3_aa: CASSLGGTSYNEQFF
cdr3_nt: TGTGCCAGCAGCTTAGGGGGAACCTCCTACAATGAGCAGTTCTTC

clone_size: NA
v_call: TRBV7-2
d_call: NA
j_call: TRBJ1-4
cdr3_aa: CASSLSSRGEKLFF
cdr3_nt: TGTGCCAGCAGCTTGTCGAGTAGGGGTGAAAAACTGTTTTTT

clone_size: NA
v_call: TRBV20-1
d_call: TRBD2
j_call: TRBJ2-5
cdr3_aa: CSAVGGETQYF
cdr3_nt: TGCAGCGCTGTCGGGGGGGAGACCCAGTACTTC

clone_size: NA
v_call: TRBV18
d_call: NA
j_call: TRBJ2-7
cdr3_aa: CASSPPQDSHEQYF
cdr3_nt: TGTGCCAGCTCACCACCTCAGGACTCTCATGAGCAGTACTTC

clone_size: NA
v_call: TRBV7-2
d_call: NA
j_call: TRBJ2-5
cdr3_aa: CASSLRGSGQETQYF
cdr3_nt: TGTGCCAGCAGCTTGCGTGGTAGCGGACAAGAGACCCAGTACTTC

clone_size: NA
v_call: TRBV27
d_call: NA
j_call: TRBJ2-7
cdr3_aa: CASSLSGTPGASEQYF
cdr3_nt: TGTGCCAGCAGTTTATCAGGGACACCGGGCGCTAGCGAGCAGTACTTC

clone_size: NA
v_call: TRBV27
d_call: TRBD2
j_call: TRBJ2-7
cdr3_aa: CASRGLAGEQYF
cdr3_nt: TGTGCCAGCAGGGGACTAGCAGGCGAGCAGTACTTC

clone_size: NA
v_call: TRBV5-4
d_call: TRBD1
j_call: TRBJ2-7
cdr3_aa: CASSGIPGGNEQYF
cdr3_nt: TGTGCCAGCAGCGGAATACCAGGGGGCAACGAGCAGTACTTC

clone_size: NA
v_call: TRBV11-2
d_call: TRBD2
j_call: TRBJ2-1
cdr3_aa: CASSLLGGTAYNEQFF
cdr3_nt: TGTGCCAGCAGCTTATTGGGGGGGACCGCCTACAATGAGCAGTTCTTC

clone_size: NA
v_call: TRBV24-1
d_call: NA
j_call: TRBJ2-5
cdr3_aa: CATSDFQGGRETQYF
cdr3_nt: TGTGCCACCAGTGATTTTCAGGGGGGGAGAGAGACCCAGTACTTC

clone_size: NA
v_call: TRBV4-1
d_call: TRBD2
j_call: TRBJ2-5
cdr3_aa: CASRDLAGVQETQYF
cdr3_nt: TGCGCCAGCAGGGATCTAGCGGGGGTACAAGAGACCCAGTACTTC

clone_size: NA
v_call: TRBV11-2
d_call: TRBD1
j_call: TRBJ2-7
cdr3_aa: CASSPRQGITYEQYF
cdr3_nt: TGTGCCAGCAGCCCACGACAGGGGATCACCTACGAGCAGTACTTC

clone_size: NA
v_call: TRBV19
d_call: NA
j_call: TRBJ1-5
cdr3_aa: CASSIRGLDQPQHF
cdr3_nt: TGTGCCAGTAGTATAAGAGGGCTCGATCAGCCCCAGCATTTT

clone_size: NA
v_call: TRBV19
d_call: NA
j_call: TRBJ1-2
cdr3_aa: CASARGGYGYTF
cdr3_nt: TGTGCCAGCGCCCGGGGGGGCTATGGCTACACCTTC

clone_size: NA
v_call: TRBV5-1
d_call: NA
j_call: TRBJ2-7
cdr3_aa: CASSLGLQTYEQYF
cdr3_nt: TGCGCCAGCAGCTTGGGACTACAAACCTACGAGCAGTACTTC

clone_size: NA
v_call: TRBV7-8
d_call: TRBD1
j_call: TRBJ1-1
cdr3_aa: CASSFSGTGAVTEAFF
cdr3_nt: TGTGCCAGCAGCTTCTCCGGGACAGGGGCTGTCACTGAAGCTTTCTTT

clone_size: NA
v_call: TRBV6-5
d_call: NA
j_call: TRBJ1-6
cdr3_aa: CASTWVFNSPLHF
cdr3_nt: TGTGCCAGTACCTGGGTCTTTAATTCACCCCTCCACTTT

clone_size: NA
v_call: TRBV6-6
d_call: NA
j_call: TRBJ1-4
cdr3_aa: CASSLDSATNEKLFF
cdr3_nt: TGTGCCAGCAGTTTGGACAGCGCAACTAATGAAAAACTGTTTTTT

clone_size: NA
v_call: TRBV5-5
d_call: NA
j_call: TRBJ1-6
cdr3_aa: CASSPDFSVVGSPLHF
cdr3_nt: TGTGCCAGCAGCCCAGACTTTTCAGTGGTAGGTTCACCCCTCCACTTT

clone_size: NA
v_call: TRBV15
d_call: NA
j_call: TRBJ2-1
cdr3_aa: CATSPRTSLYNEQFF
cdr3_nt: TGTGCCACCAGCCCTCGGACATCGCTCTACAATGAGCAGTTCTTC

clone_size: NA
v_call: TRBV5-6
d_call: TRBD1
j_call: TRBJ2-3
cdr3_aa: CASSPGTGLPTDTQYF
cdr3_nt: TGTGCCAGCAGCCCTGGGACAGGTTTACCCACAGATACGCAGTATTTT

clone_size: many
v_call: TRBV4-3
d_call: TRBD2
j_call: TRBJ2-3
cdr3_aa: CASSLSGGAEDTQYF
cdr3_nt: TGCGCCAGCAGCCTTAGCGGGGGGGCCGAAGATACGCAGTATTTT

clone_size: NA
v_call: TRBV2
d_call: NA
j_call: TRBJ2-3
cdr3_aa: CASSDLATDTQYF
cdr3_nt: TGTGCCAGCAGTGACCTGGCCACAGATACGCAGTATTTT

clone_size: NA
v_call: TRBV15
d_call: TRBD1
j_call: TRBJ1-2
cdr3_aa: CATKLVKGQGDYGYTF
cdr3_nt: TGTGCCACCAAGCTGGTAAAGGGACAGGGTGACTATGGCTACACCTTC

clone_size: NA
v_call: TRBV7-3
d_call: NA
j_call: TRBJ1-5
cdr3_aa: CASSPGANQPQHF
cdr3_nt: TGTGCCAGCAGCCCGGGGGCAAATCAGCCCCAGCATTTT

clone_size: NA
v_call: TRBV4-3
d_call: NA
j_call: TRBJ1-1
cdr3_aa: CASSHALAGGTEAFF
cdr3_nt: TGCGCCAGCAGCCATGCCCTGGCGGGCGGCACTGAAGCTTTCTTT

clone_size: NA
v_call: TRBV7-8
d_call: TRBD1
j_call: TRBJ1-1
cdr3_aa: CASSHPGGARPEAFF
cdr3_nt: TGTGCCAGCAGCCATCCAGGGGGCGCGAGACCTGAAGCTTTCTTT

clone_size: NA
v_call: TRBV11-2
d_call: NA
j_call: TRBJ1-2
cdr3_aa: CASSLDSYGYTF
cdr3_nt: TGTGCCAGCAGCTTAGACTCGTATGGCTACACCTTC

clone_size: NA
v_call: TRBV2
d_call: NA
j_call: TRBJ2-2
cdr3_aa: CASSEGQGRNTGELFF
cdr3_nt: TGTGCCAGCAGTGAAGGTCAGGGGAGGAACACCGGGGAGCTGTTTTTT

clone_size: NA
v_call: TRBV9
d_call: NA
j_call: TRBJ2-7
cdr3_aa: CASNSWRGSYEQYF
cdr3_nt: TGTGCCAGCAACTCGTGGCGGGGATCGTACGAGCAGTACTTC

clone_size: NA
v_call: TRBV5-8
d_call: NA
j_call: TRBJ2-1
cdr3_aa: CASSLRWSGYGEQFF
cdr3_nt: TGTGCCAGCAGCTTGCGGTGGTCTGGGTACGGTGAGCAGTTCTTC

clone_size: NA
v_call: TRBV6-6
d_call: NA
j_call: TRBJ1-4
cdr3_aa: CASSYPDGEKLFF
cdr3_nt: TGTGCCAGCAGTTACCCGGATGGTGAAAAACTGTTTTTT

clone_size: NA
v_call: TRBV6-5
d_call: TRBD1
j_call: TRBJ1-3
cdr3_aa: CASSSRQGWRNTIYF
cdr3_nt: TGTGCCAGCAGTTCCAGACAGGGTTGGAGAAACACCATATATTTT

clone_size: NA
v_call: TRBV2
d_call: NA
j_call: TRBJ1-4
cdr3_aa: CASLRDKSTNEKLFF
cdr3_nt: TGTGCCAGCCTCCGGGACAAGTCAACTAATGAAAAACTGTTTTTT

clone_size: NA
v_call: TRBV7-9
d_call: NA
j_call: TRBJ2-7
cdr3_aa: CASSLPGYEQYF
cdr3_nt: TGTGCCAGCAGCCTTCCGGGGTACGAGCAGTACTTC

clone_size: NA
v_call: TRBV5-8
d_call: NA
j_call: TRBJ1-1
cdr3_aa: CASSLTHLNTEAFF
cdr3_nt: TGTGCCAGCAGCTTGACCCATTTGAACACTGAAGCTTTCTTT

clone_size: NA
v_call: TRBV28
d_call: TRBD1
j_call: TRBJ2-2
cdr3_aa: CASRPRQGPISGTGELFF
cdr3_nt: TGTGCCAGCAGACCCAGACAGGGCCCAATTTCGGGCACCGGGGAGCTGTTTTTT

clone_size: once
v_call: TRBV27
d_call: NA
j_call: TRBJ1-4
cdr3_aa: CASSPSGNEKLFF
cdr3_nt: TGTGCCAGCAGTCCATCGGGGAATGAAAAACTGTTTTTT

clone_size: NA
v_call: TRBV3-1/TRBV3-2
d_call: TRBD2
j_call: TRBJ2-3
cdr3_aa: CASSQEGLAGGPTDTQYF
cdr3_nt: TGTGCCAGCAGCCAAGAGGGACTAGCGGGGGGCCCGACAGATACGCAGTATTTT

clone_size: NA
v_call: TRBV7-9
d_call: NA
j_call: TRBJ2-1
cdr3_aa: CASTSNEQFF
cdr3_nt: TGTGCCAGCACTTCCAATGAGCAGTTCTTC

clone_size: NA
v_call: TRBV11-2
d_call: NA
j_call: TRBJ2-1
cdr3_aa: CASSLDPSALEQFF
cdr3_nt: TGTGCCAGCAGCTTAGATCCTAGCGCCCTCGAGCAGTTCTTC

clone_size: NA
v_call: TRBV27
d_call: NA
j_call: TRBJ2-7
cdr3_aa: CASSLRGQYHEQYF
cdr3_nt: TGTGCCAGCAGTTTAAGAGGACAGTACCACGAGCAGTACTTC

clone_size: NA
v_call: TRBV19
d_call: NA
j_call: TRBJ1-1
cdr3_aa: CASSTHEGFNTEAFF
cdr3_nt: TGTGCCAGTAGTACCCACGAAGGTTTTAACACTGAAGCTTTCTTT

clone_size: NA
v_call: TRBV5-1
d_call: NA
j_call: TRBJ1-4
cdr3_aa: CASSLAGSNEKLFF
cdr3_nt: TGCGCCAGCAGCTTGGCGGGGAGTAATGAAAAACTGTTTTTT

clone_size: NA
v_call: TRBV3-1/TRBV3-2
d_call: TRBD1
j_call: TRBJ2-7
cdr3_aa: CASSQGGTGPYEQYF
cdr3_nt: TGTGCCAGCAGCCAAGGAGGGACAGGTCCCTACGAGCAGTACTTC

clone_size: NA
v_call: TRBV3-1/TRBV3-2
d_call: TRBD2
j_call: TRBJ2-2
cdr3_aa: CASSQGLAGAANTGELFF
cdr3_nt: TGTGCCAGCAGCCAAGGACTAGCGGGGGCCGCGAACACCGGGGAGCTGTTTTTT

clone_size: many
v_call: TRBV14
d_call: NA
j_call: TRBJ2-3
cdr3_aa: CASSQGARSDTQYF
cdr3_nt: TGTGCCAGCAGCCAGGGGGCAAGGAGCGATACGCAGTATTTT

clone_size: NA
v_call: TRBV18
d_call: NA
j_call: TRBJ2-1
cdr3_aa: CASSPPGGPFVGEQFF
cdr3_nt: TGTGCCAGCTCACCACCCGGGGGCCCGTTTGTGGGTGAGCAGTTCTTC

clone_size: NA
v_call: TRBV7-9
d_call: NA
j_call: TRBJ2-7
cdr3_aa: CASSSQQVTYEQYF
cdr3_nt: TGTGCCAGCAGCTCACAACAGGTAACCTACGAGCAGTACTTC